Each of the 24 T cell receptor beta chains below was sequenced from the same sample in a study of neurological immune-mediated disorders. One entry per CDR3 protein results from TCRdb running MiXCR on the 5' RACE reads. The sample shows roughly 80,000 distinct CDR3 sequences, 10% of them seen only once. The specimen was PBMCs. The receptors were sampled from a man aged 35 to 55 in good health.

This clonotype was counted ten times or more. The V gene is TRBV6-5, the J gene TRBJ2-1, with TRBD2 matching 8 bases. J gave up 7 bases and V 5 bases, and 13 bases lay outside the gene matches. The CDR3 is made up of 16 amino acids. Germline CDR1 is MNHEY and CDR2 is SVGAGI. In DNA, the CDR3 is TGTGCCAGCAGTCCCCTACTCGGGAGGGCCGAGAATGAGCAGTTCTTC. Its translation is CASSPLLGRAENEQFF.

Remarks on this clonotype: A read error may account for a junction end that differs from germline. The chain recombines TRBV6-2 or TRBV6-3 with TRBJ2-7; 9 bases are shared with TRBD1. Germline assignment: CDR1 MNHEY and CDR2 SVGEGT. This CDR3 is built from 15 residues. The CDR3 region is CDSSSPGTGRYEKYF. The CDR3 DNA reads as TGTGACAGCAGTTCCCCCGGGACAGGGCGCTACGAGAAGTACTTC.

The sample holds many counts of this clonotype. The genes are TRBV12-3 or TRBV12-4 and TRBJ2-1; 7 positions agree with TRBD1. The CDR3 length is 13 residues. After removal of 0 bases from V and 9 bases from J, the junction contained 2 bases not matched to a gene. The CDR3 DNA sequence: TGTGCCAGCAGTTTAGCGGGGACAGCTGAGCAGTTCTTC. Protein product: CASSLAGTAEQFF.

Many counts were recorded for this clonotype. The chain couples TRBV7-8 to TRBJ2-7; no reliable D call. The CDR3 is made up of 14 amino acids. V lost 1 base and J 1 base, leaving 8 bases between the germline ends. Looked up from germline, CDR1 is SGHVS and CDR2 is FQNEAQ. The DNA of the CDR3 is TGTGCCAGCAGCTTAGGGTTTACTTCCTACGAGCAGTACTTC. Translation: CASSLGFTSYEQYF.

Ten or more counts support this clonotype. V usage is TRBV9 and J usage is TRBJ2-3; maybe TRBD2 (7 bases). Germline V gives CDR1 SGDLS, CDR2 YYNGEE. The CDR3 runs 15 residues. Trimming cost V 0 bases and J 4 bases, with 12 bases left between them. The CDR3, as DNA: TGTGCCAGCAGCGTAGGAGGGAGGGGGTCAGATACGCAGTATTTT. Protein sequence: CASSVGGRGSDTQYF.

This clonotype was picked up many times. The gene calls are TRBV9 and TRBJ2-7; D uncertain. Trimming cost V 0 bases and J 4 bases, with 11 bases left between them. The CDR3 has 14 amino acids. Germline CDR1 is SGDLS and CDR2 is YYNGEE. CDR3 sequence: CASSVGSSSYEQYF. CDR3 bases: TGTGCCAGCAGCGTAGGTAGTAGTAGTTACGAGCAGTACTTC. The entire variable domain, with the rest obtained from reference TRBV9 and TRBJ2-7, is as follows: DSGVTQTPKHLITATGQRVTLRCSPRSGDLSVYWYQQSLDQGLQFLIQYYNGEERAKGNILERFSAQQFPDLHSELNLSSLELGDSALYFCASSVGSSSYEQYFGPGTRLTVT.

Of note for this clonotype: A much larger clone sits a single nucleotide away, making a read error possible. CDR3 in amino acids: CANSDWDRGAAEQYF. CDR3 in DNA: TGTGCCAACAGTGACTGGGACAGGGGTGCCGCCGAGCAGTACTTC. The chain combines TRBV6-5 with TRBJ2-7, with 10 bases identical to TRBD1. The CDR3 consists of 15 residues. Germline-derived CDR1 and CDR2 are MNHEY and SVGAGI.

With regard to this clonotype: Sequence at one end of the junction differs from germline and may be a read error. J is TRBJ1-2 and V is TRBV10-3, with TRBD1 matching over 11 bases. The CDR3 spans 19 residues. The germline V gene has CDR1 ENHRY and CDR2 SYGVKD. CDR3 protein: CAISGGENNEDRGHYGCTF. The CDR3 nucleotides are TGTGCCATCAGTGGAGGGGAGAACAACGAGGACAGGGGGCACTATGGCTGCACCTTC.

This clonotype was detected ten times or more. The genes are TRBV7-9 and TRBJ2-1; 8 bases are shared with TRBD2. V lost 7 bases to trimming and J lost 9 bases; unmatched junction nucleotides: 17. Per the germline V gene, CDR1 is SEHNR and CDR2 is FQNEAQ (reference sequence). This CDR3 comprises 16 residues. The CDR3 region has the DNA TGTGCCAGCAACGAGGTGGAGCGGGAGCAACAGGGTGAGCAGTTCTTC. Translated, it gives CASNEVEREQQGEQFF.

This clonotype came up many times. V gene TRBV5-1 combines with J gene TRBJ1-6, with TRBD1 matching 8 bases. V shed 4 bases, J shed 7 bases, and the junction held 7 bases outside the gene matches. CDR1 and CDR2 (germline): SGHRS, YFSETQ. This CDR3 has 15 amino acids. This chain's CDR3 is CASSIQDRENSPLHF. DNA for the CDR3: TGCGCCAGCAGCATTCAGGACAGGGAAAATTCACCCCTCCACTTT.

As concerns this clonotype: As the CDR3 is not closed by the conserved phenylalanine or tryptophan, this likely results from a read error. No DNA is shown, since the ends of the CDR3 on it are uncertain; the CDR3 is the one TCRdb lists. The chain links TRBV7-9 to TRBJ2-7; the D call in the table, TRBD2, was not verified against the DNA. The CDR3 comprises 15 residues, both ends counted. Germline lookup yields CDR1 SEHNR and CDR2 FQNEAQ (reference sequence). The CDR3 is CASSLGVGLAEEQHL.

In nucleotides, the CDR3 is TGTGCCAGCAGGTCTCAGCTTCTAATTCAGTACTTC. Translating gives CASRSQLLIQYF. The J gene is TRBJ2-4, the V gene TRBV6-5; no reliable D call. Trimming left V 6 bases short and J 10 bases short, with 13 bases between. Germline assignment: CDR1 MNHEY and CDR2 SVGAGI. The CDR3 contains 12 residues.

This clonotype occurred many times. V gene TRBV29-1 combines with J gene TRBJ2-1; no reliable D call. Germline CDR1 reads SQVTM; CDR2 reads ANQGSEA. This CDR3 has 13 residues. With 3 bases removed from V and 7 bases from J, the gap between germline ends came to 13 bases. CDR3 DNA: TGCAGCGTTGAGAGTCTAACCAGAAATGAGCAGTTCTTC. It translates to CSVESLTRNEQFF.

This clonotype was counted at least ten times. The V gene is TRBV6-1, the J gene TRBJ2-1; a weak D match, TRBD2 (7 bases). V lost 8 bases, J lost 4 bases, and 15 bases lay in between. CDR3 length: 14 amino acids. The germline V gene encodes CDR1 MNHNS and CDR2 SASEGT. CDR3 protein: CASGTGTTYNEQFF. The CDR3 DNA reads TGTGCCAGCGGAACAGGGACTACTTACAATGAGCAGTTCTTC.

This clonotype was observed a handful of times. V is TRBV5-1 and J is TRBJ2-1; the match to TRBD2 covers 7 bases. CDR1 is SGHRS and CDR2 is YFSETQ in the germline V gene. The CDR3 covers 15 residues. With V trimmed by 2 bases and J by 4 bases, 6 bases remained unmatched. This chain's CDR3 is CASSFPGGLYNEQFF. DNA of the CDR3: TGCGCCAGCAGCTTTCCGGGGGGACTATACAATGAGCAGTTCTTC.

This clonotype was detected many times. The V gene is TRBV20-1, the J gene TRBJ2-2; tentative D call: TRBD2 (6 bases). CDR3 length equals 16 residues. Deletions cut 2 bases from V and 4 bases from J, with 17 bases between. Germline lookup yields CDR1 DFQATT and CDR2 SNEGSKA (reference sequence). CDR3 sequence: CSARRGGDASTGELFF. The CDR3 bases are TGCAGTGCTAGACGAGGCGGGGATGCCAGCACCGGGGAGCTGTTTTTT.

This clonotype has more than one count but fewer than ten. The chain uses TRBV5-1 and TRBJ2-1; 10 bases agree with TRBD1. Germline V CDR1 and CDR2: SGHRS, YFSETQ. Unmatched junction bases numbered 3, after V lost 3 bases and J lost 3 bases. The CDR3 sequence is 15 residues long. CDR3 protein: CASSSDRGNYNEQFF. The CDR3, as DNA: TGCGCCAGCAGCTCGGACAGGGGGAACTACAATGAGCAGTTCTTC.

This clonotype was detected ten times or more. The CDR3: CSARARNRAPWGSGNTIYF. The DNA of the CDR3 is TGCAGTGCTAGAGCTCGGAACAGGGCCCCTTGGGGCTCTGGAAACACCATATATTTT. The chain links TRBV20-1 to TRBJ1-3; possibly TRBD1 for D (6 bases). With 1 base removed from V and 0 bases from J, the gap between germline ends came to 22 bases. The CDR3 totals 19 residues. CDR1 and CDR2 from the germline V gene are DFQATT and SNEGSKA (reference sequence).

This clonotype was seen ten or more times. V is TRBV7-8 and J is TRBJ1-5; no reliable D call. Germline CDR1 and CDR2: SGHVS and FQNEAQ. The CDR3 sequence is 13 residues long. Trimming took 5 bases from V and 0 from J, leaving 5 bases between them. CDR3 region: CASSPSSNQPQHF. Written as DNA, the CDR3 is TGTGCCAGCAGCCCATCTAGCAATCAGCCCCAGCATTTT.

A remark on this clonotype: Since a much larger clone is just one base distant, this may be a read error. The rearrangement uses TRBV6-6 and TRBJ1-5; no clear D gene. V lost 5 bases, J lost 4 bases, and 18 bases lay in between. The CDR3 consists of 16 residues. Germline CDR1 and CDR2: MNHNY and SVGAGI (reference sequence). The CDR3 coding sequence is TGTGCCAGCAGTACCAACATGGGGAGGGTGAATCAGCCCCAGCATTTT. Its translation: CASSTNMGRVNQPQHF.

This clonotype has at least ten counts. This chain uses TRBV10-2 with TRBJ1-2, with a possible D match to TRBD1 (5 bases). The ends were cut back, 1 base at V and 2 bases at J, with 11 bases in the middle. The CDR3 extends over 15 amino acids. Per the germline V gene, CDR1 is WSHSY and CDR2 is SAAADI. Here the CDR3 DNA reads TGCGCCAGCAGTGAGTGGGGACGGCTCAACTATGGCTACACCTTC. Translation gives CASSEWGRLNYGYTF.

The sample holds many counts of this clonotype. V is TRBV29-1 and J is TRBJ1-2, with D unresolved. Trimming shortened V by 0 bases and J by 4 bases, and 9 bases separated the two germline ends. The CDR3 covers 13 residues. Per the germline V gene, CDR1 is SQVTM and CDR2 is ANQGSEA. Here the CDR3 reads CSVEDQEGYGYTF. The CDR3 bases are TGCAGCGTTGAAGATCAGGAGGGCTATGGCTACACCTTC.

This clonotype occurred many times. The CDR3 reads CASRTGAYQETQYF. CDR3 coding DNA: TGTGCCAGCAGGACAGGGGCCTACCAAGAGACCCAGTACTTC. This chain joins TRBV12-3 or TRBV12-4 and TRBJ2-5; TRBD1 matches at 8 bases. V lost 6 bases and J lost 0; bases outside the gene matches: 3. The CDR3 totals 14 residues.

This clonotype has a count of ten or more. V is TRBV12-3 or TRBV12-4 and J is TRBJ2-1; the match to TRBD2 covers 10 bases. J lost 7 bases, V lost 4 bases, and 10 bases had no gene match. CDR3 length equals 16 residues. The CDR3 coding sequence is TGTGCCAGCAGTTCTCGTCTAGCGGGAGTAACGAATGAGCAGTTCTTC. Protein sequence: CASSSRLAGVTNEQFF.